The sequence of this T cell receptor (beta chain) was determined in a study of blood T cell repertoires in COVID-19. Original processing notes: Reference gene primer amplification gave estimated nucleated cell counts. Here immunoSEQ multiplex PCR was the method, and the copy in TCRdb shows in-frame clones only, minus some. D and trimming were read from the DNA, whereas the V and J calls and clone size are those reported in that table. The sample yields roughly 260,000 clones, 85% to 90% seen once. This CDR3 region has 15 residues. Germline values: CDR1 MGHRA, CDR2 YSYEKL. The V end lost 0 bases, the J end lost 6 bases, and 14 bases lay between the germline ends.

The chain employs TRBV4-1 and TRBJ1-1; perhaps TRBD1 as D (6 bases). Sequenced material: peripheral blood. The sequence came from a woman aged 40 to 50 with acute or convalescent COVID-19. CDR3 in amino acids: CASSQDGRGSAEAFF. The CDR3 DNA reads TGCGCCAGCAGCCAAGATGGAAGGGGGTCCGCTGAAGCTTTCTTT.